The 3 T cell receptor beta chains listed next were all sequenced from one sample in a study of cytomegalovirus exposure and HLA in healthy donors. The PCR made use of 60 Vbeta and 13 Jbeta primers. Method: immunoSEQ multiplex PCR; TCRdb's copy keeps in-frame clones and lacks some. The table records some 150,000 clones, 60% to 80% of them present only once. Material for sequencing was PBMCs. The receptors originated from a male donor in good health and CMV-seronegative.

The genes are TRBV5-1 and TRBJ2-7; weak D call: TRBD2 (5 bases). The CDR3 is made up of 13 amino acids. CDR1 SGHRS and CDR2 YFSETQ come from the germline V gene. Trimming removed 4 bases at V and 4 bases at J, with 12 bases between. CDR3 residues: CASSQERIYEQYF. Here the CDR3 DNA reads TGCGCCAGCAGCCAGGAGCGGATTTACGAGCAGTACTTC. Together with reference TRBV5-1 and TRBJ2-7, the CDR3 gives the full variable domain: KAGVTQTPRYLIKTRGQQVTLSCSPISGHRSVSWYQQTPGQGLQFLFEYFSETQRNKGNFPGRFSGRQFSNSRSEMNVSTLELGDSALYLCASSQERIYEQYFGPGTRLTVT.

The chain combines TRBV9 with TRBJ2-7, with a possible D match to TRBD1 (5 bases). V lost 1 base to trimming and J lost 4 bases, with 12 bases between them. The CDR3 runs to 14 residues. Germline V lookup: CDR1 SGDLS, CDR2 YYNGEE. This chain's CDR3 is CASSVNPGIYEQYF. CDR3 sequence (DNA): TGTGCCAGCAGCGTAAATCCAGGGATTTACGAGCAGTACTTC.

CDR3 protein: CATSRSGDQPQHF. In DNA form, the CDR3 reads TGTGCCACCAGCAGATCAGGGGACCAGCCCCAGCATTTT. This rearrangement joins TRBV15 to TRBJ1-5; perhaps TRBD1 as D (6 bases). Trimming removed 2 bases at V and 7 bases at J, with 9 bases between. The CDR3 runs to 13 residues. Germline assignment: CDR1 LNHNV and CDR2 YYDKDF (reference sequence).